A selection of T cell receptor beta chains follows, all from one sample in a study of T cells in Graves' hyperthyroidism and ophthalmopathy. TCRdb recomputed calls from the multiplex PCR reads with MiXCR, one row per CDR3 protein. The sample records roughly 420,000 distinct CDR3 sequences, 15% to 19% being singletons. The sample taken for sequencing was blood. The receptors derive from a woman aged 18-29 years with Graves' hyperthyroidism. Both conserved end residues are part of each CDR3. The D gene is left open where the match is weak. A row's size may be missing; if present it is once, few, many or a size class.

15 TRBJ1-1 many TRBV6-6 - TGTGCCAGCAGTTACTCGAGAAGCCTGAACACTGAAGCTTTCTTT CASSYSRSLNTEAFF
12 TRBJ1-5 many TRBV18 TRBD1 TGTGCCAGCTCACCTCAGGGGGAGCCCCAGCATTTT CASSPQGEPQHF
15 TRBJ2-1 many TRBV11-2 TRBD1 TGTGCCAGCAGCTCGACAGGGGGCCTACACAATGAGCAGTTCTTC CASSSTGGLHNEQFF
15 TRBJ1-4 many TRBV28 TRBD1 TGTGCCAGCAGTTCAAGGACAGGCTATAATGAAAAACTGTTTTTT CASSSRTGYNEKLFF
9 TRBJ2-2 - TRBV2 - TGTGCCTCCAACGGGGAGCTGTTTTTT CASNGELFF
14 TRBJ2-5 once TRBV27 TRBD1 TGTGCCAGCAGTTTCGCAGGGGGCGGGGAGACCCAGTACTTC CASSFAGGGETQYF
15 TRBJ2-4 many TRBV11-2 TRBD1 TGTGCCAGCAGCTTAGGGGACAGGGACTCCAACATTCAGTACTTC CASSLGDRDSNIQYF
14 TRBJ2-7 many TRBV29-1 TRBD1 TGCAGCGTTGCGGACCGGGACAGCCCCTACGAGCAGTACTTC CSVADRDSPYEQYF
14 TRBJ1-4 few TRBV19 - TGTGCCAGTAGTAATCGACCGGGTAATGAAAAACTGTTTTTT CASSNRPGNEKLFF
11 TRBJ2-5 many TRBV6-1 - TGTGCCAGCAGTTATGAGGCGGCCCAGTACTTC CASSYEAAQYF
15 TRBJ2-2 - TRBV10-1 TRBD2 TGCGCCAGCATCGAGCGGGAGGAGCCCCCCGGGGAGCTGTTTTTT CASIEREEPPGELFF
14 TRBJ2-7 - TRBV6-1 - TGTGCCACCAGTGACCGGACTGTTTCCTACGAGCAGTACTTC CATSDRTVSYEQYF
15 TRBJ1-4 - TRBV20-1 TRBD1 TGCAGTGCTAGCTACGCGGGACAGAGAGATGAAAAACTGTTTTTT CSASYAGQRDEKLFF